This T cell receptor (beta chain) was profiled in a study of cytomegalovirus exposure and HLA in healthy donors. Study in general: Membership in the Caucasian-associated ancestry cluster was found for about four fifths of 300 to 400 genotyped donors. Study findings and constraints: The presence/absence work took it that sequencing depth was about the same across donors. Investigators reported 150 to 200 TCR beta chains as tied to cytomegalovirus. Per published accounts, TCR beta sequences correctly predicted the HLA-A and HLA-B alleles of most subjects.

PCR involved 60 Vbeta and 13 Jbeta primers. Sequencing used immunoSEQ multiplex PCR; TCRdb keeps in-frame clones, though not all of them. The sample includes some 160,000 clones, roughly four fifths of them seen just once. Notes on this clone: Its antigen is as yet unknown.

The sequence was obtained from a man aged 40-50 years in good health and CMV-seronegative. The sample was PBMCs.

The CDR3 sequence: CAWTLLAGLPVEQFF. In DNA, the CDR3 is TGTGCCTGGACTCTACTAGCGGGACTGCCCGTAGAGCAGTTCTTC. This chain uses TRBV30 with TRBJ2-1, with TRBD2 matching 10 bases. Germline V gene data show CDR1 as GTSNPN and CDR2 as SVGIG (reference sequence). The CDR3 has 15 residues. The junction had 13 bases not matched to a gene; V was cut back by 4 bases and J by 10 bases. The full variable domain, in which reference TRBV30 and TRBJ2-1 provide the parts outside the CDR3, is SQTIHQWPATLVQPVGSPLSLECTVEGTSNPNLYWYRQAAGRGLQLLFYSVGIGQISSEVPQNLSASRPQDRQFILSSKKLLLSDSGFYLCAWTLLAGLPVEQFFGPGTRLTVL.